This T cell receptor (beta chain) originates from a study of T cell responses to AZD1222 COVID-19 vaccine. Findings and limits, study-wide: The study found vaccine-associated CD4 TCRs spanning spike, dominant at 160-218 and 743-854. Of spike-specific TCRs, nearly half reportedly target regions left unmutated in variants.

A note on this clone: Its antigen is unknown.

This CDR3 region has 15 residues. Germline V gene sequence: CDR1 MNHEY, CDR2 SVGAGI. V lost 6 bases and J lost 4, with 16 bases in between. Sequencing used immunoSEQ multiplex PCR; TCRdb keeps in-frame clones, though not all of them. The data contain 65,000 to 85,000 clones, over 75% of them singletons. Sequenced here: peripheral blood, sampled 28 days after the second AZD1222 dose. This sequence was found in an adult who received the AZD1222 COVID-19 vaccine. The chain employs TRBV6-5 and TRBJ2-1; the D gene is possibly TRBD1 (6 bases). CDR3 in amino acids: CASRVDRREYNEQFF. CDR3 bases: TGTGCCAGCAGAGTAGACAGGAGAGAATACAATGAGCAGTTCTTC.